One T cell receptor beta chain is described in this entry. The ends lost 8 bases at V and 7 bases at J; junction bases unmatched: 10. The CDR3 has 15 amino acids. Germline values: CDR1 LGHDT, CDR2 YNNKEL (reference sequence). This entry comes from a study of identical twins. Healthy Caucasians were all of the donors. TCRdb reanalysed the 5' RACE reads using MiXCR and keeps one entry per CDR3 protein. There are 500,000 or so distinct CDR3 sequences in the sample; around an eighth occur only once, and more than 0.8% lies in the top ten. These records were also assigned to another study, of yellow fever vaccine responses in identical twins.

The chain couples TRBV3-1 to TRBJ2-2; 10 bases match TRBD1. The specimen sequenced was CD4+ T cells sorted from blood. The TCR was taken from a woman aged 18-29 years in good health. The CDR3 nucleotides read TGTGCCAGCTGCCCGACGGGACAGGGGTTCGGGGAGCTGTTTTTT. It specifies CASCPTGQGFGELFF.